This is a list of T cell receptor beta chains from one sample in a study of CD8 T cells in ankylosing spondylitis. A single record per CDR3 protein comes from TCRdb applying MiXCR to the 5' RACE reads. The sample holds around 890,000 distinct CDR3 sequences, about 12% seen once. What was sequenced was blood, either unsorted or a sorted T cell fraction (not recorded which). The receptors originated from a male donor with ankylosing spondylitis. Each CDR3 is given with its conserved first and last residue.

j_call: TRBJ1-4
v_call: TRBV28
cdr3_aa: CASSLSGSGEKLFF

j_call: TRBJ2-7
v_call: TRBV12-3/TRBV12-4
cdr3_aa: CASSSSGFYEQYF

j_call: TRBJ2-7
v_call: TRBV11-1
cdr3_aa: CASSKGRVTSGIYSEQYF

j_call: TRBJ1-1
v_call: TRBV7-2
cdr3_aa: CASSLEERGGGTEAFF

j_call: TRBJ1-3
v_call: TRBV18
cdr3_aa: CASSPLRRSDTIYF

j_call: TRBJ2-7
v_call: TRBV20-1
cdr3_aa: CSARDGSIGYEQYF

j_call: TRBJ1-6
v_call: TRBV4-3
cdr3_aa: CASSQQDSPSFLHF

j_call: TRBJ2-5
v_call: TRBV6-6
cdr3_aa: CASSYRAEETQYF

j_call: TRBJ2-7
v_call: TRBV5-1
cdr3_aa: CASSFFGAQGTYEQYF

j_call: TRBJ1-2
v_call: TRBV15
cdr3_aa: CATSVGQGFGYTF

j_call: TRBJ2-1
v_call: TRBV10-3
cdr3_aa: CAISEEERTRIIAHNEQFF

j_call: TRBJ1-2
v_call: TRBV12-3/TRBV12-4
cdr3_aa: CASRWTGGYTF

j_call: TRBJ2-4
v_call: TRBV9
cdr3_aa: CASSVNRGIQYF

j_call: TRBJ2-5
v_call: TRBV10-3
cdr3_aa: CASMGVGETQYF

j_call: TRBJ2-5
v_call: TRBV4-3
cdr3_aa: CASSPLPGLAGGKETQYF

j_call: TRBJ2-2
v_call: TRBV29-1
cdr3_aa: CSVEKTKNTGELFF

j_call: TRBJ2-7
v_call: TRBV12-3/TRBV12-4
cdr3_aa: CASSRGAGISYEQYF

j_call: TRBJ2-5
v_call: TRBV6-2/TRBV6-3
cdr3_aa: CASRTAGRETQYF

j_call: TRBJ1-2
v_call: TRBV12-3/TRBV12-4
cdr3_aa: CASSGTASYGYTF

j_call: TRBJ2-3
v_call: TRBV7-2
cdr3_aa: CASNRRDTQYF

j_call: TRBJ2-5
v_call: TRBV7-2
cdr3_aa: CASSFYPGETQYF

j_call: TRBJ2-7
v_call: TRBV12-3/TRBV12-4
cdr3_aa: CASSPARDRAYEQYF

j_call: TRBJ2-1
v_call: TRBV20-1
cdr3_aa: CSARVFYNEQFF

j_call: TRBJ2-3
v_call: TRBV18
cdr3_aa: CASSPRSGDTQYF

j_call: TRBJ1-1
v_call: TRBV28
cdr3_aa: CASRAGQGTPGEAFF

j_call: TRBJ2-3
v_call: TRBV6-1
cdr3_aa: CASSEYSWTDTQYF

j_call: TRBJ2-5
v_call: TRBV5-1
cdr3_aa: CASRFSGRQETQYF

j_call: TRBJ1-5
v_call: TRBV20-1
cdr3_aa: CSARRPGVSNQPQHF

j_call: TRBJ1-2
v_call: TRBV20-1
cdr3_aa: CSAALLSYGYTF